Listed below are T cell receptor beta chains from one sample, sequenced in a study of molecular identifiers for immune sequencing clone quantification. One entry per CDR3 protein, called by TCRdb with MiXCR from the PCR reads. The sample has 50,000 to 75,000 distinct CDR3 sequences; 15% to 20% are singletons. Sequencing was performed on naive CD8+ T cells from blood, with Jurkat cell RNA spiked in. All receptors come from a human donor in good health. Some libraries in this study had Jurkat cell RNA spiked in. The CDR3 runs from the conserved cysteine through the conserved F or W. Fields, in order: V gene, clone size, J gene, D gene, CDR3 DNA, CDR3 protein. A D gene is named only where the DNA matches it firmly. The size field is filled for only some rows; it gives once, few, many or a size class.

>TRBV4-1|many|TRBJ2-7|TRBD1
TGCGCCAGCAGCACAGTGGACAGGGGTTACGAGCAGTACTTC
CASSTVDRGYEQYF
>TRBV10-3|-|TRBJ1-1|TRBD1
TGTGCCATCGGACAGACAGGGGTGAACACTGAAGCTTTCTTT
CAIGQTGVNTEAFF
>TRBV7-9|many|TRBJ1-2|TRBD1
TGTGCCAGCAGCCCAAATCCCCCGGAAGGGGGCATCTATGGCTACACCTTC
CASSPNPPEGGIYGYTF
>TRBV29-1|medium-sized|TRBJ1-1|-
TGCAGCGTTGAAGATAGGGCAGGACCTGAAGCTTTCTTT
CSVEDRAGPEAFF
>TRBV7-9|many|TRBJ2-7|-
TGTGCCAGCAGCTTCCAGGGCGGCAGGGTCGATTCCGAGCAGTACTTC
CASSFQGGRVDSEQYF
>TRBV7-9|-|TRBJ1-1|TRBD1
TGTGCCAGCAGCTCGGGACAGGGAAACACTGAAGCTTTCTTT
CASSSGQGNTEAFF
>TRBV5-5|few|TRBJ1-1|-
TGTGCCAGCACTCCTACTCGGTTGAGCACTGAAGCTTTCTTT
CASTPTRLSTEAFF
>TRBV5-1|many|TRBJ2-5|TRBD2
TGCGCCAGCAGCTTGGAGCGGGGCTGGGAGACCCAGTACTTC
CASSLERGWETQYF
>TRBV19|-|TRBJ2-2|-
TGTGCCAGTAGTATAGCCACCGGGGAGCTGTTTTTT
CASSIATGELFF
>TRBV28|many|TRBJ2-1|TRBD2
TGTGCCAGCAGTCCACTAGCGGGGGCATACAATGAGCAGTTCTTC
CASSPLAGAYNEQFF
>TRBV28|many|TRBJ1-1|-
TGTGCCAGCAGTTTCCCCCCCAGGGGAAATGAAGCTTTCTTT
CASSFPPRGNEAFF
>TRBV20-1|many|TRBJ2-7|TRBD1
TGCAGTGCTTGGGACAGCGACTCCTACGAGCAGTACTTC
CSAWDSDSYEQYF
>TRBV2|many|TRBJ2-1|TRBD2
TGTGCCAGCAGGACGACTAGCAGCTCCTACAATGAGCAGTTCTTC
CASRTTSSSYNEQFF